Below, 26 T cell receptor beta chains from the same sample are listed, as sequenced in a study of T cell changes during pregnancy in multiple sclerosis. Sequenced by immunoSEQ multiplex PCR; TCRdb stores in-frame clones only, minus some. The table has about 73,000 clones, under 90% seen once. The sample here was peripheral blood, taken after pregnancy. These receptors came from a female donor in good health, enrolled as a control in a pregnancy study.

This chain links TRBV9 with TRBJ2-7, with 9 bases identical to TRBD1. With V trimmed by 4 bases and J by 6 bases, 14 bases remained unmatched. The germline gives CDR1 SGDLS, CDR2 YYNGEE. The CDR3 loop spans 16 amino acids. The CDR3 protein is CASSPRGGQGRGEQYF. CDR3 DNA: TGTGCCAGCAGCCCCCGAGGGGGACAGGGAAGGGGCGAGCAGTACTTC. Combining the CDR3 with reference TRBV9 and TRBJ2-7 gives the whole variable domain DSGVTQTPKHLITATGQRVTLRCSPRSGDLSVYWYQQSLDQGLQFLIQYYNGEERAKGNILERFSAQQFPDLHSELNLSSLELGDSALYFCASSPRGGQGRGEQYFGPGTRLTVT.

This clone was seen once. The chain is built from TRBV7-2 and TRBJ2-2, with 7 positions matching TRBD1. V dropped 5 bases and J dropped 1; count of bases not matched to a gene: 4. Looked up from germline, CDR1 is SGHTA and CDR2 is FQGNSA. The CDR3 covers 15 residues. The CDR3 DNA sequence: TGTGCCAGCAGCAGAGACAGGGTGAACACCGGGGAGCTGTTTTTT. Its protein product is CASSRDRVNTGELFF.

The genes are TRBV11-2 and TRBJ2-1, with D perhaps matching TRBD2 (7 bases). Per the germline V gene, CDR1 is SGHAT and CDR2 is FQNNGV. V was shortened by 3 bases and J by 9 bases, with 15 bases between the two germline ends. The CDR3 is 14 amino acids. CDR3 region: CASSFGGGSVEQFF. DNA of the CDR3: TGTGCCAGCAGCTTCGGGGGCGGGAGTGTTGAGCAGTTCTTC.

The rearrangement links TRBV4-1 to TRBJ2-7; 12 bases align to TRBD2. From germline, CDR1 is MGHRA and CDR2 YSYEKL. There are 15 residues in the CDR3. The V and J ends lost 2 bases and 1 base, in that order; junction bases with no gene match: 0. The CDR3 DNA is TGCGCCAGCAGCCAAACTAGCGGGGGGTCCTACGAGCAGTACTTC. Its protein is CASSQTSGGSYEQYF.

V gene TRBV11-3 combines with J gene TRBJ2-5; 11 bases agree with TRBD2. The J segment lost 5 bases and the V segment lost 0 bases, leaving 11 bases of the junction unmatched. This CDR3 has 18 residues. Looked up from germline, CDR1 is SGHNT and CDR2 is YENEEA. CDR3 in amino acids: CASSLDLGSGGDWETQYF. Written as DNA, the CDR3 is TGTGCCAGCAGCTTAGATCTCGGTAGCGGGGGGGATTGGGAGACCCAGTACTTC.

The chain has TRBV19 and TRBJ2-7; D uncertain. CDR1 and CDR2 (germline): LNHDA, SQIVND (reference sequence). V was clipped by 6 bases and J by 7 bases, with 28 bases between them. The CDR3 length is 17 residues. The CDR3 nucleotides are TGTGCCAGTAGCCCCAGACGAGGCACCGCCGCTCTGGGTGAGCAGTACTTC. It codes for CASSPRRGTAALGEQYF.

The V gene is TRBV5-8, the J gene TRBJ2-5, with 7 bases aligning to TRBD2. The germline gives CDR1 SGHTS, CDR2 YDEGEE. The CDR3 extends over 14 amino acids. V shed 8 bases and J 4 bases; nucleotides not matched to a gene: 11. Here the CDR3 DNA reads TGTGCCAGTAAGCTAGCGGCCGGGTCAGAGACCCAGTACTTC. Amino acid sequence: CASKLAAGSETQYF.

V and J are TRBV5-1 and TRBJ1-6, with 9 positions matching TRBD1. Trimming removed 6 bases from V and 7 bases from J; junction bases left unmatched: 5. Germline CDR1 and CDR2: SGHRS and YFSETQ. The CDR3 is made up of 14 amino acids. The chain's CDR3 is CASTPGQGNSPLHF. In DNA, the CDR3 is TGCGCCAGCACCCCGGGACAGGGAAATTCACCCCTCCACTTT.

The gene calls are TRBV19 and TRBJ1-2, with 7 bases identical to TRBD1. Trimming cost V 1 base and J 1 base; bases outside gene matches: 3. This CDR3 contains 15 residues. Germline V gene data show CDR1 as LNHDA and CDR2 as SQIVND (reference sequence). The DNA of the CDR3 is TGTGCCAGTAGTATAGCGGGACAGAATAACTATGGCTACACCTTC. Protein product: CASSIAGQNNYGYTF.

In its sample, this clone was seen once. The chain carries TRBV28 and TRBJ1-1, with 8 positions matching TRBD1. V gave up 6 bases and J gave up 4 bases; unmatched junction bases: 10. Germline V gene lookup returns CDR1 MDHEN and CDR2 SYDVKM. The CDR3 length is 15 residues. The CDR3 sequence is CASSPAGGGGTEAFF. The CDR3 nucleotides are TGTGCCAGCAGCCCCGCAGGGGGCGGGGGCACTGAAGCTTTCTTT.

The chain recombines TRBV25-1 with TRBJ1-2, with 7 bases aligning to TRBD1. V lost 2 bases, J lost 1 base, and 10 bases stayed unmatched. In germline, CDR1 is MGHDK, CDR2 SYGVNS. The length of the CDR3 is 17 residues. The CDR3 region has the DNA TGTGCCAGCAGTGAAAGGGATCGGGACAGCAGTAACTATGGCTACACCTTC. As protein: CASSERDRDSSNYGYTF.

This clone was detected once. The rearrangement joins TRBV9 to TRBJ2-5; 11 bases are shared with TRBD2. V lost 3 bases to trimming and J lost 5 bases; unmatched junction nucleotides: 9. This CDR3 has 16 residues. CDR1 SGDLS and CDR2 YYNGEE come from the germline V gene. The CDR3 nucleotides are TGTGCCAGCAGCGAAAGACTAGCGGGGCCAAGGGAGACCCAGTACTTC. It translates to CASSERLAGPRETQYF.

This chain links TRBV11-2 with TRBJ2-2; no clear D. The CDR3 length is 17 residues. From germline, CDR1 is SGHAT and CDR2 FQNNGV. V was pared by 5 bases and J by 1 base, with 17 bases between. CDR3 protein: CASSPRVLSGNTGELFF. The CDR3 bases are TGTGCCAGCAGCCCGCGAGTTCTTTCGGGGAACACCGGGGAGCTGTTTTTT. The complete variable domain, with remaining parts taken from reference TRBV11-2 and TRBJ2-2, reads EAGVAQSPRYKIIEKRQSVAFWCNPISGHATLYWYQQILGQGPKLLIQFQNNGVVDDSQLPKDRFSAERLKGVDSTLKIQPAKLEDSAVYLCASSPRVLSGNTGELFFGEGSRLTVL.

V is TRBV6-1 and J is TRBJ1-2; 10 nucleotides match TRBD1. This CDR3 comprises 11 residues. Trimming took 4 bases from V and 14 from J; bases not matched to a gene: 4. CDR1 is MNHNS, CDR2 SASEGT, per germline. CDR3 sequence reads: CASSALDRGTF. CDR3 nucleotides: TGTGCCAGCAGTGCACTGGACAGGGGGACCTTC.

This rearrangement joins TRBV25-1 to TRBJ1-2, with 12 bases fitting TRBD1. The V segment lost 8 bases and the J segment 8 bases; nucleotides outside the gene matches: 15. The germline V gene encodes CDR1 MGHDK and CDR2 SYGVNS. The CDR3 runs 16 residues. The CDR3 reads CASGYPKGDRGQGYTF. The CDR3 DNA follows: TGTGCCAGCGGATACCCCAAGGGGGACAGGGGGCAAGGCTACACCTTC.

The rearrangement joins TRBV5-1 to TRBJ1-4, with a weak D call TRBD1 (6 bases). Trimming cost V 2 bases and J 2 bases, with 13 bases left between them. The CDR3 spans 16 residues. Germline CDR1 SGHRS, CDR2 YFSETQ. The CDR3 nucleotides are TGCGCCAGCAGCTTCTCCAGGGGCGCCACTAATGAAAAACTGTTTTTT. It specifies CASSFSRGATNEKLFF.

This sequence joins TRBV30 and TRBJ1-6; perhaps TRBD1 as D (6 bases). The CDR3 sequence is 13 residues long. V dropped 5 bases and J dropped 9 bases, with 14 bases sitting between them. The germline gives CDR1 GTSNPN, CDR2 SVGIG (reference sequence). CDR3 coding DNA: TGTGCCTGGGCGACAGGAAGGGCTTCACCCCTCCACTTT. Translated: CAWATGRASPLHF.

V and J are TRBV27 and TRBJ2-7; perhaps TRBD1 as D (6 bases). Germline lookup yields CDR1 MNHEY and CDR2 SMNVEV (reference sequence). V lost 9 bases, J lost 3 bases, and 15 bases lay in between. This CDR3 spans 13 amino acids. The CDR3 bases are TGTGCCAGTACTTACCTAGGGGGCTACGAGCAGTACTTC. Protein product: CASTYLGGYEQYF.

The V call is TRBV6-5, the J call TRBJ2-5; a weak D match, TRBD1 (7 bases). The V end was cut by 5 bases, the J end by 5 bases, with 18 bases between. The CDR3 has 15 amino acids. CDR1 and CDR2 (germline): MNHEY, SVGAGI. As DNA, the CDR3 is TGTGCCAGCAGTAAAACACGACAGGGAGGCGAGACCCAGTACTTC. Translation gives CASSKTRQGGETQYF.

This chain connects TRBV5-1 to TRBJ2-1, with TRBD1 as a possible D gene (5 bases). Germline values: CDR1 SGHRS, CDR2 YFSETQ. The length of the CDR3 is 16 residues. V was pared by 1 base and J by 6 bases, with 17 bases between. CDR3 DNA: TGCGCCAGCAGCTTGTCCCCGAGGCAGGGCGGCAATGAGCAGTTCTTC. Its translation is CASSLSPRQGGNEQFF.

This clone was observed a single time. The genes are TRBV9 and TRBJ2-3; 8 bases align to TRBD1. CDR3 length equals 15 residues. The germline CDR1 and CDR2 sequences are SGDLS and YYNGEE. V was pared by 4 bases and J by 1 base, with 5 bases of the junction left unmatched. CDR3 sequence (DNA): TGTGCCAGCAGCCAAATGGGACAGGGCACAGATACGCAGTATTTT. This codes for CASSQMGQGTDTQYF.

The chain combines TRBV2 with TRBJ2-2; the match to TRBD1 covers 9 bases. V dropped 1 base and J dropped 5; count of bases not matched to a gene: 5. The CDR3 runs 16 residues. Germline lookup yields CDR1 SNHLY and CDR2 FYNNEI. Written as DNA, the CDR3 is TGTGCCAGCAGTGAAGACGGGACAGGGCGAACCGGGGAGCTGTTTTTT. Its protein product is CASSEDGTGRTGELFF.

The chain couples TRBV11-2 to TRBJ2-6, with D possibly matching TRBD1 (6 bases). CDR1 is SGHAT and CDR2 is FQNNGV in the germline V gene. The CDR3 is 19 amino acids. Trimming cost V 5 bases and J 0 bases, with 20 bases left between them. The CDR3 nucleotides read TGTGCCAGCAGCGCTAGTCCGGGACAACGAGGCTCTGGGGCCAACGTCCTGACTTTC. Translating it yields CASSASPGQRGSGANVLTF.

The V call is TRBV6-5, the J call TRBJ1-1, with D unresolved. Germline V gives CDR1 MNHEY, CDR2 SVGAGI. The V end lost 2 bases, the J end lost 7 bases, and 11 bases lay between the germline ends. This CDR3 is 13 amino acids long. The DNA of the CDR3 is TGTGCCAGCAGTTACCGGGAGACCCTTGAAGCTTTCTTT. As protein: CASSYRETLEAFF.

This clone has only a few counts. The CDR3 region has the DNA TGTGCCAGCAGCTTACCCGGAGTGAACACTGAAGCTTTCTTT. Translation gives CASSLPGVNTEAFF. The chain employs TRBV11-3 and TRBJ1-1; D remains unclear. This CDR3 has 14 residues. The V end was cut by 2 bases, the J end by 0 bases, with 7 bases between. CDR1 and CDR2 from the germline V gene are SGHNT and YENEEA.

The chain uses TRBV10-3 and TRBJ1-3; a possible D gene is TRBD1 (5 bases). Germline lookup yields CDR1 ENHRY and CDR2 SYGVKD. The V end was cut by 6 bases, the J end by 0 bases, with 9 bases between. The CDR3 totals 14 residues. The CDR3 sequence is CAISRDSSGNTIYF. CDR3 nucleotides: TGTGCCATCAGCCGCGACAGCTCTGGAAACACCATATATTTT.